Listed here are 22 T cell receptor beta chains from one sample, sequenced in a study of blood T cell repertoires in COVID-19. TCRdb's table, derived via immunoSEQ multiplex PCR, lists solely in-frame clones and lacks some. The top ten clones hold 1% of a sample with 300,000 or so clones, over 75% of them seen once. The specimen sequenced was peripheral blood. These receptor sequences come from a man over 45 with active or convalescent COVID-19.

V and J are TRBV4-3 and TRBJ1-2; 9 nucleotides agree with TRBD1. CDR1 and CDR2 (germline): LGHNA, YSLEER. The CDR3 is made up of 15 amino acids. J was trimmed by 6 bases and V by 1 base; bases with no gene match: 6. This CDR3 is CASSQGRTGEDGYTF. CDR3 sequence (DNA): TGCGCCAGCAGCCAAGGGCGGACAGGGGAGGATGGCTACACCTTC.

The chain links TRBV10-3 to TRBJ1-2, with D hard to call. The germline V and J ends were trimmed by 3 bases and 6 bases, with 11 bases remaining between them. Germline V gene sequence: CDR1 ENHRY, CDR2 SYGVKD. The CDR3 totals 13 residues. The CDR3 nucleotides are TGTGCCATCAGTGATGAGGGCACAAATGGCTACACCTTC. Residues: CAISDEGTNGYTF.

CDR3 nucleotides: TGTGCCAGCAGCGGCTGGACAGGGTACGGCTACACCTTC. Its protein product is CASSGWTGYGYTF. The chain employs TRBV5-6 and TRBJ1-2; TRBD1 aligns across 8 bases. The J segment lost 8 bases and the V segment lost 4 bases, leaving 7 bases of the junction unmatched. Germline CDR1 SGHDT, CDR2 YYEEEE. The CDR3 runs 13 residues.

The genes are TRBV27 and TRBJ1-2; 7 bases map to TRBD1. This CDR3 is 13 amino acids long. From germline, CDR1 is MNHEY and CDR2 SMNVEV (reference sequence). Trimming cost V 6 bases and J 8 bases; bases outside gene matches: 9. The CDR3 DNA reads as TGTGCCAGCAGCCCTACAGGGGATTACGGCTACACCTTC. Protein sequence: CASSPTGDYGYTF.

The chain couples TRBV14 to TRBJ2-7, with a weak D call TRBD1 (5 bases). Trimming removed 9 bases from V and 2 bases from J, with 14 bases in between. This CDR3 contains 13 residues. CDR1 and CDR2 from the germline V gene are SGHDN and FVKESK. The CDR3 DNA is TGTGCCAGTGCAAGGGGAAGGGCCTACGAGCAGTACTTC. Translated: CASARGRAYEQYF.

V gene TRBV6-5 combines with J gene TRBJ1-5, with a possible D match to TRBD1 (6 bases). From germline, CDR1 is MNHEY and CDR2 SVGAGI. Trimming stripped 7 bases from V and 3 bases from J, with 13 bases between. This CDR3 contains 14 residues. CDR3 nucleotides: TGTGCCAGCACCTCCGGACAGTCCAATCAGCCCCAGCATTTT. Amino acid sequence: CASTSGQSNQPQHF.

The V gene is TRBV5-1, the J gene TRBJ2-5, with D perhaps TRBD1 (6 bases). The CDR3 runs 15 residues. Trimming shortened V by 5 bases and J by 0 bases, and 14 bases separated the two germline ends. Germline V gene lookup returns CDR1 SGHRS and CDR2 YFSETQ. The CDR3 protein is CASSQGGGYQETQYF. The CDR3 bases are TGCGCCAGCAGTCAGGGTGGGGGCTACCAAGAGACCCAGTACTTC.

Note on this clone: The junction departs from the called germline gene at one end, perhaps through a read error. The chain links TRBV6-5 to TRBJ1-1; D gene uncertain. The CDR3 covers 13 residues. Germline V gene lookup returns CDR1 MNHEY and CDR2 SVGAGI. CDR3 loop: CASSYSLDTEAFF. The CDR3 DNA reads as TGTGCCAGCAGTTACTCGTTAGACACAGAAGCTTTCTTT.

V usage is TRBV11-2 and J usage is TRBJ1-1; D uncertain. The CDR3 consists of 13 residues. Germline V gene sequence: CDR1 SGHAT, CDR2 FQNNGV. V was pared by 1 base and J by 8 bases, with 11 bases between. CDR3 residues: CASSLVEGSEAFF. DNA for the CDR3: TGTGCCAGCAGCTTAGTTGAGGGTTCGGAAGCTTTCTTT.

The genes are TRBV6-1 and TRBJ2-7, with 8 nucleotides matching TRBD1. The CDR3 is 16 amino acids. Germline-derived CDR1 and CDR2 are MNHNS and SASEGT. J lost 2 bases, V lost 4 bases, and 10 bases had no gene match. Here the CDR3 DNA reads TGTGCCAGCAGTGGCAACCCGGGACAGGCCACCTACGAGCAGTACTTC. Encoded protein: CASSGNPGQATYEQYF.

This chain links TRBV5-1 with TRBJ2-3; D may be TRBD1 (5 bases). Trimming removed 3 bases at V and 5 bases at J, with 13 bases between. Per the germline V gene, CDR1 is SGHRS and CDR2 is YFSETQ. The CDR3 covers 14 residues. The CDR3: CASSSDKVGDTQYF. The CDR3 nucleotides are TGCGCCAGCAGCTCGGACAAGGTGGGAGATACGCAGTATTTT.

V is TRBV6-1 and J is TRBJ2-5; 8 nucleotides align to TRBD2. Germline-derived CDR1 and CDR2 are MNHNS and SASEGT. V shed 2 bases and J 5 bases; nucleotides not matched to a gene: 10. The CDR3 is 16 amino acids. The CDR3 bases are TGTGCCAGCAGTGAATCTTTTGGCGGGGGGAGGGAGACCCAGTACTTC. It encodes CASSESFGGGRETQYF.

This chain connects TRBV6-1 to TRBJ1-1, with 8 nucleotides matching TRBD1. This CDR3 is built from 14 residues. CDR1 and CDR2 (germline): MNHNS, SASEGT. V was clipped by 3 bases and J by 1 base; unmatched bases: 1. CDR3 nucleotide sequence: TGTGCCAGCAGTGACAGGGGGCGGAACACTGAAGCTTTCTTT. It codes for CASSDRGRNTEAFF.

The chain joins TRBV5-1 to TRBJ2-2, with D possibly being TRBD1 (5 bases). The V end was cut by 0 bases, the J end by 1 base, with 10 bases between. The CDR3 extends over 16 amino acids. Germline V gene data show CDR1 as SGHRS and CDR2 as YFSETQ. CDR3 DNA: TGCGCCAGCAGCTTGGGTCCCCAGGGGAACACCGGGGAGCTGTTTTTT. Translating it yields CASSLGPQGNTGELFF.

The genes are TRBV7-8 and TRBJ1-3; the D gene is possibly TRBD1 (5 bases). This CDR3 contains 15 residues. Trimming shortened V by 5 bases and J by 1 base, and 12 bases separated the two germline ends. Germline lookup yields CDR1 SGHVS and CDR2 FQNEAQ. The CDR3 DNA reads as TGTGCCAGCAGCATCGACAGAATGTCTGGAAACACCATATATTTT. This sequence encodes CASSIDRMSGNTIYF.

The chain employs TRBV6-6 and TRBJ1-1, with TRBD1 as a possible D gene (6 bases). The CDR3 length is 13 residues. In germline, CDR1 is MNHNY, CDR2 SVGAGI (reference sequence). Trimming removed 6 bases from V and 0 bases from J, with 8 bases in between. CDR3 bases: TGTGCCAGCAGAAGGACAGTGAACACTGAAGCTTTCTTT. It specifies CASRRTVNTEAFF.

The V call is TRBV18, the J call TRBJ2-1; D is undetermined. Germline lookup yields CDR1 KGHSH and CDR2 LQKENI. V dropped 2 bases and J dropped 0 bases, with 11 bases sitting between them. There are 16 residues in the CDR3. The CDR3, as DNA: TGTGCCAGCTCACCAGAGTATGAGAGCTCCTACAATGAGCAGTTCTTC. Translating it yields CASSPEYESSYNEQFF.

The chain employs TRBV5-1 and TRBJ2-5, with 9 bases identical to TRBD1. The germline CDR1 and CDR2 sequences are SGHRS and YFSETQ. J was trimmed by 4 bases and V by 3 bases; bases with no gene match: 4. The CDR3 covers 14 residues. The DNA for the CDR3 is TGCGCCAGCAGCTCTGGACAGGGGCCAGAGACCCAGTACTTC. It codes for CASSSGQGPETQYF.

The gene calls are TRBV3-1 (or the pseudogene TRBV3-2) and TRBJ1-5, with D perhaps matching TRBD1 (5 bases). The CDR3 extends over 17 amino acids. Germline CDR1 LGHDT, CDR2 YNNKEL (reference sequence). Trimming left V 0 bases short and J 2 bases short, with 14 bases between. CDR3 protein: CASSQEGATGGNQPQHF. The DNA for the CDR3 is TGTGCCAGCAGCCAAGAAGGGGCCACAGGAGGCAATCAGCCCCAGCATTTT.

J is TRBJ1-2 and V is TRBV5-6, with D hard to call. Germline assignment: CDR1 SGHDT and CDR2 YYEEEE. Trimming removed 2 bases at V and 0 bases at J, with 8 bases between. There are 14 residues in the CDR3. As DNA, the CDR3 is TGTGCCAGCAGCTTACAGCTTACTAACTATGGCTACACCTTC. This sequence encodes CASSLQLTNYGYTF.

The chain is built from TRBV5-1 and TRBJ1-3, with D maybe TRBD1 (6 bases). Between the trimmed V and J ends, which lost 3 bases and 0 bases, there was a span of 13 bases. CDR1 and CDR2 (germline): SGHRS, YFSETQ. The CDR3 sequence is 16 residues long. CDR3 region: CASSSSTGFSGNTIYF. In nucleotides, the CDR3 is TGCGCCAGCAGCTCAAGTACAGGGTTCTCTGGAAACACCATATATTTT.

The chain is built from TRBV18 and TRBJ2-1; a possible D gene is TRBD2 (5 bases). CDR3 length equals 15 residues. V lost 3 bases to trimming and J lost 8 bases, with 17 bases between them. Germline V gene data show CDR1 as KGHSH and CDR2 as LQKENI. The CDR3 loop reads CASSPGLVIGDEQFF. CDR3 nucleotide sequence: TGTGCCAGCTCACCGGGCTTGGTTATCGGGGATGAGCAGTTCTTC. Combining the CDR3 with reference TRBV18 and TRBJ2-1 gives the whole variable domain NAGVMQNPRHLVRRRGQEARLRCSPMKGHSHVYWYRQLPEEGLKFMVYLQKENIIDESGMPKERFSAEFPKEGPSILRIQQVVRGDSAAYFCASSPGLVIGDEQFFGPGTRLTVL.